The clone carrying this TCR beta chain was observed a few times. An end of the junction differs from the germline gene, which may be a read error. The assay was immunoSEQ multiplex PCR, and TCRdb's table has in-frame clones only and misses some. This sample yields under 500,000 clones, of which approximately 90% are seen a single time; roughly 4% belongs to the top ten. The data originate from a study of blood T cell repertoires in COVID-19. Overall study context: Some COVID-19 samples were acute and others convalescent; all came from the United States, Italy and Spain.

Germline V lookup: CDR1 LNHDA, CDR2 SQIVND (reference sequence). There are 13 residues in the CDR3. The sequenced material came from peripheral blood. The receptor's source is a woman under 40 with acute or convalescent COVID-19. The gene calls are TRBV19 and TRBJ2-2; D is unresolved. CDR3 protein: CASGIGSAGELFF. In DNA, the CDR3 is TGTGCCAGTGGTATAGGAAGCGCCGGGGAGCTGTTTTTT.